This TCR beta chain originates from a study of cytomegalovirus exposure and HLA in healthy donors. Findings of the study overall: The likely explanation for a cluster of highly shared sequence variants was sequencing artifact. Later analysis identified a missense DCLRE1C variant that was linked to TCR beta V- and J-gene trimming. There were over 150 TCR beta chains listed as cytomegalovirus-associated. The study dropped some indistinguishable V segments, TRBV6-2 and TRBV6-3 among them.

The PCR ran on 60 Vbeta and 13 Jbeta primers. Here immunoSEQ multiplex PCR was the method, and the copy in TCRdb shows in-frame clones only, minus some. The data contain under 200,000 clones, approximately 84% of them singletons. V dropped 2 bases and J dropped 5; count of bases not matched to a gene: 5. CDR1 and CDR2 from the germline V gene are KGHSH and LQKENI. The CDR3 consists of 14 residues. As regards this clone: Its target is not known.

The chain couples TRBV18 to TRBJ2-7, with 8 bases matching TRBD1. The sample comprised PBMCs. The receptor's source is a male donor in good health and CMV-seropositive. The CDR3 DNA is TGTGCCAGCTCACCAAGAACAGGGGGAAACGAGCAGTACTTC. It specifies CASSPRTGGNEQYF.